This T cell receptor (beta chain) was captured by sequencing in a study of OX40 agonist ivuxolimab in advanced cancers. This table comes from immunoSEQ multiplex PCR, and its TCRdb copy is limited to in-frame clones, with some not included. Of some 51,000 clones detected, 65% to 85% appear once; the ten largest clones hold approximately 2%. With V trimmed by 0 bases and J by 9 bases, 8 bases remained unmatched. Germline V CDR1 and CDR2: LGHNA, YNFKEQ. The CDR3 runs 15 residues. This TCR was recovered from an adult with an advanced solid tumor such as melanoma, head and neck, liver or kidney cancer. The source was CD4+ or CD8+ T cells sorted from blood, collected in a trial of the OX40 agonist ivuxolimab. The chain joins TRBV4-2 to TRBJ2-1, with TRBD2 matching over 7 bases. As DNA, the CDR3 is TGTGCCAGCAGCCAAGATGGCGGGAGCAGGGTTGAGCAGTTCTTC. Its protein is CASSQDGGSRVEQFF.